What follows describes a single TCR beta chain. Its antigen is undetermined. Measured with immunoSEQ multiplex PCR; TCRdb has only the in-frame clones, and not every one. This table holds about 75,000 clones, more than 75% found once. The sample belongs to a study of OX40 agonist ivuxolimab in advanced cancers. Study outcomes and limitations: Expanded clones were, on average, more numerous among CD8+ T cells than CD4+.

Germline trimming cut 4 bases from V and 0 bases from J; bases unmatched to any gene: 8. The germline V gene has CDR1 SGHRS and CDR2 YFSETQ. The CDR3 loop spans 16 amino acids. The chain links TRBV5-1 to TRBJ2-5, with TRBD2 matching over 8 bases. Sequenced material: CD4+ or CD8+ T cells sorted from blood, taken in a trial of the OX40 agonist ivuxolimab. The origin of this receptor is an adult with an advanced solid tumor such as melanoma, head and neck, liver or kidney cancer. In nucleotides, the CDR3 is TGCGCCAGCAGCCTGCGACTAGCGTCAAACCAAGAGACCCAGTACTTC. Translation gives CASSLRLASNQETQYF. The full variable domain, in which reference TRBV5-1 and TRBJ2-5 provide the parts outside the CDR3, is KAGVTQTPRYLIKTRGQQVTLSCSPISGHRSVSWYQQTPGQGLQFLFEYFSETQRNKGNFPGRFSGRQFSNSRSEMNVSTLELGDSALYLCASSLRLASNQETQYFGPGTRLLVL.